This TCR beta chain was profiled in a study of Tregs in tolerant kidney transplant recipients. Assay used: immunoSEQ multiplex PCR; TCRdb lists only in-frame clones, some missing. The sample contains 100,000 or so clones, roughly 93% of which appear only once. Only a few counts were recorded for this clone. Mixed chimerism was transient after nonmyeloablative marrow transplants from related graft donors. V was trimmed by 1 base and J by 1 base, leaving 13 bases between them. CDR3 length: 16 residues. CDR1 and CDR2 (germline): LNHDA, SQIVND (reference sequence). This clonotype originated in a human patient who received a combined kidney and bone marrow transplant. The graft donor may have given rise to some T cells. The V gene is TRBV19, the J gene TRBJ2-5; perhaps TRBD2 as D (6 bases). The sample was CD4+ T cells from blood (PBMCs), taken 12 months after the transplant. CDR3 DNA sequence: TGTGCCAGTAGTATAGGTGGGGGGATGGGCCAAGAGACCCAGTACTTC. Translated, it gives CASSIGGGMGQETQYF.